A single sample gave rise to the 22 T cell receptor beta chains below, sequenced in a study of blood T cell repertoires in COVID-19. This table comes from immunoSEQ multiplex PCR, and its TCRdb copy is limited to in-frame clones, with some not included. The profile shows more than 200,000 clones, 70% to 90% of them singletons. The material sequenced was peripheral blood. The receptors derive from a woman aged 40 to 55 who had recovered from COVID-19.

J is TRBJ2-1 and V is TRBV19; TRBD2 is a possible D gene (6 bases). V was shortened by 2 bases and J by 6 bases, with 8 bases between the two germline ends. Germline-derived CDR1 and CDR2 are LNHDA and SQIVND (reference sequence). The CDR3 runs to 13 residues. The CDR3: CASSILARNEQFF. The CDR3 DNA is TGTGCCAGTAGTATACTAGCGCGCAATGAGCAGTTCTTC.

This chain connects TRBV27 to TRBJ1-6; D possibly corresponds to TRBD1 (6 bases). V lost 7 bases and J lost 7, with 17 bases in between. This CDR3 is 15 amino acids long. Germline V gene sequence: CDR1 MNHEY, CDR2 SMNVEV (reference sequence). CDR3 sequence reads: CASTPGGLGNSPLHF. CDR3 nucleotides: TGTGCCAGCACCCCCGGGGGGCTGGGGAATTCACCCCTCCACTTT.

V is TRBV6-2 or TRBV6-3 and J is TRBJ1-6; D unresolved. The CDR3 has 15 amino acids. Germline loops: CDR1 MNHEY, CDR2 SVGEGT. Trimming pared 0 bases from V and 2 bases from J, leaving 5 bases between. CDR3 nucleotide sequence: TGTGCCAGCAGTTACTCCCAGACCTATAATTCACCCCTCCACTTT. It specifies CASSYSQTYNSPLHF.

The V call is TRBV11-2, the J call TRBJ2-7, with D tentatively TRBD2 (6 bases). V gave up 1 base and J gave up 2 bases, with 12 bases separating them. The CDR3 totals 15 residues. Germline values: CDR1 SGHAT, CDR2 FQNNGV. CDR3 bases: TGTGCCAGCAGCTTAGGCGGGGTCCAACCCTACGAGCAGTACTTC. This gives the protein CASSLGGVQPYEQYF.

The V and J genes are TRBV6-5 and TRBJ2-5; the match to TRBD2 covers 11 bases. V gave up 6 bases and J gave up 5 bases; unmatched junction bases: 8. This CDR3 has 15 residues. Germline V gene sequence: CDR1 MNHEY, CDR2 SVGAGI. The CDR3 nucleotides are TGTGCCAGCAGCATAACTAGCGGGAGAATGGAGACCCAGTACTTC. Its protein is CASSITSGRMETQYF.

This clone was found once. This chain uses TRBV5-1 with TRBJ2-5; 9 bases agree with TRBD2. Germline CDR1 is SGHRS and CDR2 is YFSETQ. V was pared by 4 bases and J by 1 base, with 11 bases of the junction left unmatched. The CDR3 totals 17 residues. This CDR3 reads CASSRGLAKALQETQYF. The CDR3 coding sequence is TGCGCCAGCAGCAGGGGACTAGCCAAGGCCCTCCAAGAGACCCAGTACTTC.

The CDR3 here is CASSQGEGVAYGYTF. Written as DNA, the CDR3 is TGTGCCAGCAGCCAAGGGGAGGGAGTGGCGTATGGCTACACCTTC. The chain links TRBV14 to TRBJ1-2, with D hard to call. CDR3 length: 15 residues. Trimming pared 1 base from V and 5 bases from J, leaving 14 bases between. From germline, CDR1 is SGHDN and CDR2 FVKESK.

V is TRBV30 and J is TRBJ1-5; 8 bases fit TRBD1. The CDR3 sequence is 19 residues long. J gave up 0 bases and V 2 bases, and 15 bases lay outside the gene matches. Germline CDR1 and CDR2: GTSNPN and SVGIG (reference sequence). Written as DNA, the CDR3 is TGTGCCTGGAGTTCCGACAGGGGCGTAAGCGGCTATAGCAATCAGCCCCAGCATTTT. Translation: CAWSSDRGVSGYSNQPQHF.

V gene TRBV7-2 combines with J gene TRBJ1-6; D might be TRBD1 (5 bases). V lost 6 bases to trimming and J lost 0 bases, with 18 bases between them. The CDR3 extends over 18 amino acids. CDR1 is SGHTA, CDR2 FQGNSA, per germline. CDR3 coding DNA: TGTGCCAGCAGGCCCGAGGGACTCCAGAGCTCCTATAATTCACCCCTCCACTTT. Protein: CASRPEGLQSSYNSPLHF.

This rearrangement joins TRBV29-1 to TRBJ2-7, with TRBD1 matching over 8 bases. The CDR3 runs 11 residues. With 7 bases clipped from V and 6 bases from J, the junction kept 5 bases outside the gene matches. CDR1 is SQVTM and CDR2 is ANQGSEA in the germline V gene. CDR3 protein: CSATGTGEQYF. In DNA, the CDR3 is TGCAGCGCCACGGGGACAGGCGAGCAGTACTTC.

CDR3 sequence: CASSLTSGGANMQYF. CDR3 DNA sequence: TGTGCCAGCAGCCTCACTAGCGGGGGGGCGAATATGCAGTATTTT. This chain joins TRBV7-9 and TRBJ2-3; TRBD2 aligns across 13 bases. The V segment lost 5 bases and the J segment 11 bases; nucleotides outside the gene matches: 10. In germline, CDR1 is SEHNR, CDR2 FQNEAQ (reference sequence). The CDR3 consists of 15 residues.

In DNA, the CDR3 is TGTGCCATCAGTTACGACAGCCGCTACGAGCAGTACTTC. Translation: CAISYDSRYEQYF. This chain links TRBV10-3 with TRBJ2-7; tentative D call: TRBD1 (5 bases). The CDR3 is 13 residues long. Germline assignment: CDR1 ENHRY and CDR2 SYGVKD. The V gene lost 5 bases and the J gene lost 3 bases, with 11 bases spanning the gap.

The J gene is TRBJ2-2, the V gene TRBV11-3; a weak D match, TRBD2 (5 bases). V gave up 5 bases and J gave up 4 bases, with 5 bases separating them. CDR3 length: 12 amino acids. Germline loops: CDR1 SGHNT, CDR2 YENEEA. CDR3 protein: CASSRGTGELFF. CDR3 nucleotide sequence: TGTGCCAGCAGCCGGGGCACCGGGGAGCTGTTTTTT.

The CDR3 loop is CASSTSRDRVPQGGYGYTF. The CDR3 DNA follows: TGTGCCAGCAGCACGTCCCGGGACAGGGTACCCCAGGGGGGTTATGGCTACACCTTC. J is TRBJ1-2 and V is TRBV21-1; the table assigns TRBD1, which was not confirmed against the DNA. TRBV21-1 is a pseudogene. There are 19 residues in the CDR3.

J is TRBJ2-5 and V is TRBV7-2, with 9 nucleotides matching TRBD1. V lost 6 bases and J lost 4; bases outside the gene matches: 9. CDR3 length: 15 residues. Looked up from germline, CDR1 is SGHTA and CDR2 is FQGNSA. Written as DNA, the CDR3 is TGTGCCAGCAGTACCACAGGGGGCGCGGGAGAGACCCAGTACTTC. Protein product: CASSTTGGAGETQYF.

The J gene is TRBJ2-2, the V gene TRBV29-1, with unresolved D. Germline V gives CDR1 SQVTM, CDR2 ANQGSEA. With 0 bases removed from V and 8 bases from J, the gap between germline ends came to 10 bases. CDR3 size: 13 residues. CDR3 in DNA: TGCAGCGTTGAAGATCCGACTCGGGGGGAGCTGTTTTTT. It codes for CSVEDPTRGELFF.

The table lists this clone with a count of one. This sequence joins TRBV24-1 and TRBJ1-2; tentatively, D is TRBD1 (5 bases). The ends were cut back, 3 bases at V and 7 bases at J, with 11 bases in the middle. The CDR3 contains 13 residues. Germline CDR1 and CDR2: KGHDR and SFDVKD. This chain's CDR3 is CATSDLDSLGYTF. The CDR3 DNA sequence: TGTGCCACCAGTGATCTAGACAGCCTTGGCTACACCTTC.

The J gene is TRBJ2-1, the V gene TRBV4-3, with TRBD1 as a possible D gene (6 bases). This CDR3 has 15 residues. Germline assignment: CDR1 LGHNA and CDR2 YSLEER. Between the trimmed V and J ends, which lost 0 bases and 4 bases, there was a span of 10 bases. The CDR3 DNA sequence: TGCGCCAGCAGCCAAGACAGGGGCGCTTACAATGAGCAGTTCTTC. Translating it yields CASSQDRGAYNEQFF.

The chain recombines TRBV14 with TRBJ1-1, with 8 bases fitting TRBD1. From germline, CDR1 is SGHDN and CDR2 FVKESK. Trimming cost V 9 bases and J 1 base; bases outside gene matches: 4. This CDR3 has 13 amino acids. The CDR3 region has the DNA TGTGCCAGTACCGACAGGGGGAACACTGAAGCTTTCTTT. Its translation is CASTDRGNTEAFF.

The V call is TRBV18, the J call TRBJ2-7; tentatively, D is TRBD2 (6 bases). The length of the CDR3 is 12 residues. Germline assignment: CDR1 KGHSH and CDR2 LQKENI. The V gene lost 3 bases and the J gene lost 7 bases, with 10 bases spanning the gap. CDR3 coding DNA: TGTGCCAGCTCACCGTGGGGGGATGAGCAGTACTTC. It codes for CASSPWGDEQYF. The complete variable domain, with remaining parts taken from reference TRBV18 and TRBJ2-7, reads NAGVMQNPRHLVRRRGQEARLRCSPMKGHSHVYWYRQLPEEGLKFMVYLQKENIIDESGMPKERFSAEFPKEGPSILRIQQVVRGDSAAYFCASSPWGDEQYFGPGTRLTVT.

V and J are TRBV24-1 and TRBJ1-4, with D perhaps matching TRBD1 (6 bases). In germline, CDR1 is KGHDR, CDR2 SFDVKD. The germline V and J ends were trimmed by 4 bases and 2 bases, with 10 bases remaining between them. This CDR3 region has 15 residues. CDR3 nucleotide sequence: TGTGCCACCAGTGACCCAGGGGCGACTAATGAAAAACTGTTTTTT. Protein sequence: CATSDPGATNEKLFF.

This clone has a handful of counts. V usage is TRBV7-9 and J usage is TRBJ1-2; a possible D gene is TRBD1 (5 bases). Germline V CDR1 and CDR2: SEHNR, FQNEAQ (reference sequence). The CDR3 consists of 13 residues. The germline V and J ends were trimmed by 1 base and 8 bases, with 11 bases remaining between them. The CDR3 here is CASSLVMGQGYTF. In DNA, the CDR3 is TGTGCCAGCAGCTTAGTTATGGGGCAAGGCTACACCTTC.